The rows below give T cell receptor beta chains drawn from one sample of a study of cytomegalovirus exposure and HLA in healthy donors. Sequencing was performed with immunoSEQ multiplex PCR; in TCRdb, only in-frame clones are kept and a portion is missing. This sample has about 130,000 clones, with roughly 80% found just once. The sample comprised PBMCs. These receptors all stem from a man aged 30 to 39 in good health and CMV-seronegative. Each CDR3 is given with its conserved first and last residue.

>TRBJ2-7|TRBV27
CASSPWTGLSYEQYF
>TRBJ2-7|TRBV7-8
CASAHRGTSPFYEQYF
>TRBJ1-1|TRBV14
CASSQVGRGDTEAFF
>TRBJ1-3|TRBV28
CASSLYQVVSGNTIYF
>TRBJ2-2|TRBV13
CASSPDRVGEAGELFF
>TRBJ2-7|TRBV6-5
CASRGTGDEQYF
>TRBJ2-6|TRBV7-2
CASSFYGANVLTF
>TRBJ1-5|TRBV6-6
CASTHLGPLSNQPQHF
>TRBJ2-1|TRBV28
CASTQVRAGQGDDEQFF
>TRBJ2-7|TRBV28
CASSFRGLRSEQYF
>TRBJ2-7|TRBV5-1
CASSFVRASGIYEQYF
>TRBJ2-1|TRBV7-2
CASGLSAKGEWSFYNEQFF
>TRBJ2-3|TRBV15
CATSRGRVDTQYF
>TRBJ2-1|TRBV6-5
CASSTQGPSINEQFF
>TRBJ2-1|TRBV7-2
CASSLFLGNEQFF
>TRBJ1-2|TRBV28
CASLGGANYGYTF
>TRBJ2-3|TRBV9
CASSVREGLGDTQYF
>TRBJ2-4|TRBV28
CASSLAGGRDFQYF
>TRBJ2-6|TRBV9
CASLGPGANVLTF
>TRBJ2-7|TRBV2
CASSDLAGAPYEQYF
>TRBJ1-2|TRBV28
CATRGTINYGYTF
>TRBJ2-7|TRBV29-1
CSVLRDGSYEQYF
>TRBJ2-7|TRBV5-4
CASSSGLAGVGSEQYF
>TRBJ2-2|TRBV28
CASSPTMGGAWVAGELFF
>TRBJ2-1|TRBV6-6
CASTLGREGSEQFF
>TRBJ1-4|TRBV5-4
CASSLGPGGDEKLFF
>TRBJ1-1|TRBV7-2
CASSPGVSTEAFF
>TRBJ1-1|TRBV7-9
CASSPRQDMAEAFF
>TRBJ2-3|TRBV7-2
CASSTRLAEGADTQYF
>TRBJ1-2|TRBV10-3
CAISGRDREKLDNGYTF
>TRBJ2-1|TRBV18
CASSPLIESEQFF
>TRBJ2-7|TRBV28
CASRVRTGGTHEQYF
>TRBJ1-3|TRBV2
CASIKSWEGEDTIYF
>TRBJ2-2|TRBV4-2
CASSPQLESGELFF
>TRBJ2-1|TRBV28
CASTSRGGTNEQFF
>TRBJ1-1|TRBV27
CASTLGTEAFF
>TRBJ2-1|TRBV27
CASTGLGSYNEQFF
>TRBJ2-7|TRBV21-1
CARYYEQYF
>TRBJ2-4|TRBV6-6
CASSSSRVGGGIQYF
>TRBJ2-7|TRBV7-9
CASSLPTSAYEQYF
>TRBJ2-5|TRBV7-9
CASSFQRGETQYF
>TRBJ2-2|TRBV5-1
CASSLGSGRSTGELFF